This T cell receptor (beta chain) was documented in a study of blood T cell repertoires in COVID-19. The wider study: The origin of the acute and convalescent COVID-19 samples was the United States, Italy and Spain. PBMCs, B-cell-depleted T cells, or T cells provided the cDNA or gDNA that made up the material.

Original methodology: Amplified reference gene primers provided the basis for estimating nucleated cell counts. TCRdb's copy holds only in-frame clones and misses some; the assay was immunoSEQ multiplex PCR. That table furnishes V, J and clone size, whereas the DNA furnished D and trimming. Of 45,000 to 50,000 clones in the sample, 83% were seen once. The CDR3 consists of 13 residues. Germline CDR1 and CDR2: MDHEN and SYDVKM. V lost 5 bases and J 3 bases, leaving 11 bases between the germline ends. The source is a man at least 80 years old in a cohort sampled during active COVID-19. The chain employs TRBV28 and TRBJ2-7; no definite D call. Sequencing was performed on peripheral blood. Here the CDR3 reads CASSIPSHYEQYF. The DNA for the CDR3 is TGTGCCAGCAGTATCCCCTCACACTACGAGCAGTACTTC.